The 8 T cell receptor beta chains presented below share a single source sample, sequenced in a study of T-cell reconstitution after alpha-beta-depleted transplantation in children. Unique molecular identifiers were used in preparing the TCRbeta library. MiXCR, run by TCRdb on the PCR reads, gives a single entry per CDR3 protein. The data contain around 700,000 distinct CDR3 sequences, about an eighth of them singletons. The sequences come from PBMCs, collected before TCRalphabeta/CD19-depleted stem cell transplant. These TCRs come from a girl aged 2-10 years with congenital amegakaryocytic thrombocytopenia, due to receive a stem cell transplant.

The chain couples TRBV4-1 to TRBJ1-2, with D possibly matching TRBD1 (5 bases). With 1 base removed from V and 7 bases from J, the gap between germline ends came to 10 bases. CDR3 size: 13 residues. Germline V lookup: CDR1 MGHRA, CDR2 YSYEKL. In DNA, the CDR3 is TGCGCCAGCAGCCAAGGCGTGGGACCTGGCTACACCTTC. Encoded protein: CASSQGVGPGYTF.

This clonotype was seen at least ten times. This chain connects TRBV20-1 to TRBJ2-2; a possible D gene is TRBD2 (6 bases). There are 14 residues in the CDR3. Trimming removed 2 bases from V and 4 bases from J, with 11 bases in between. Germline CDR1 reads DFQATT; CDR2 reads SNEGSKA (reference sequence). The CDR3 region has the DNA TGCAGTGCTAGACGTCCCGGGAGCACCGGGGAGCTGTTTTTT. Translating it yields CSARRPGSTGELFF.

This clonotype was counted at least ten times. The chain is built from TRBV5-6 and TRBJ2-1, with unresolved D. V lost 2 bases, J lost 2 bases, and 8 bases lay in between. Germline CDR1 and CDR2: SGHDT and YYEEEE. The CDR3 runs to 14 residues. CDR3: CASSFWVAYNEQFF. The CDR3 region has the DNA TGTGCCAGCAGCTTTTGGGTGGCCTACAATGAGCAGTTCTTC.

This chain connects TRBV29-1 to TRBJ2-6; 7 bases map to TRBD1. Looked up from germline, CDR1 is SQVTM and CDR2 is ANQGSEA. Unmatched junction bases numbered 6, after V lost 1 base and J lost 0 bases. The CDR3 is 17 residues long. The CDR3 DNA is TGCAGCGTTGAAGCCAGGGGGAGAACCTCTGGGGCCAACGTCCTGACTTTC. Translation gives CSVEARGRTSGANVLTF.

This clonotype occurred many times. The CDR3 coding sequence is TGCAGCGCCGGGGACAGATTTAGCACCGGCAGGACCCAGTACTTC. As protein: CSAGDRFSTGRTQYF. The gene calls are TRBV29-1 and TRBJ2-5, with 7 bases that match TRBD1. The CDR3 is 15 amino acids. Germline-derived CDR1 and CDR2 are SQVTM and ANQGSEA. The ends lost 7 bases at V and 7 bases at J; junction bases unmatched: 18. Looking up the rest from reference TRBV29-1 and TRBJ2-5 gives the full variable domain: SAVISQKPSRDICQRGTSLTIQCQVDSQVTMMFWYRQQPGQSLTLIATANQGSEATYESGFVIDKFPISRPNLTFSTLTVSNMSPEDSSIYLCSAGDRFSTGRTQYFGPGTRLLVL.

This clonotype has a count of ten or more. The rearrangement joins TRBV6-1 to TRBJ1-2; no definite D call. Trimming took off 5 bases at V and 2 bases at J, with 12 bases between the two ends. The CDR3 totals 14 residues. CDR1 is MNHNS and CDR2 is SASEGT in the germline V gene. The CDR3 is CASSPDRLNYGYTF. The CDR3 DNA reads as TGTGCCAGCAGTCCTGACCGGTTAAACTATGGCTACACCTTC.

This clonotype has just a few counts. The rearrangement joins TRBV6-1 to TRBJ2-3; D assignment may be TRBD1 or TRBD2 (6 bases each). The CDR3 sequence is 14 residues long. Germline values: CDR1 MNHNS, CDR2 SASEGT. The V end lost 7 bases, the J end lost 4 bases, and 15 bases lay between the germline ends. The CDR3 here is CASISGASADTQYF. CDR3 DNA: TGTGCCAGCATCTCGGGGGCCTCGGCAGATACGCAGTATTTT.

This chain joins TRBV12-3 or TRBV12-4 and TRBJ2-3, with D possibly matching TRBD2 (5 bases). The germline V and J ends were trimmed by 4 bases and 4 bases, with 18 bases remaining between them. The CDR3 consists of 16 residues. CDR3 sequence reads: CASSSVRVGGSDTQYF. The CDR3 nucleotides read TGTGCCAGCAGTTCGGTGAGGGTAGGCGGGTCAGATACGCAGTATTTT.